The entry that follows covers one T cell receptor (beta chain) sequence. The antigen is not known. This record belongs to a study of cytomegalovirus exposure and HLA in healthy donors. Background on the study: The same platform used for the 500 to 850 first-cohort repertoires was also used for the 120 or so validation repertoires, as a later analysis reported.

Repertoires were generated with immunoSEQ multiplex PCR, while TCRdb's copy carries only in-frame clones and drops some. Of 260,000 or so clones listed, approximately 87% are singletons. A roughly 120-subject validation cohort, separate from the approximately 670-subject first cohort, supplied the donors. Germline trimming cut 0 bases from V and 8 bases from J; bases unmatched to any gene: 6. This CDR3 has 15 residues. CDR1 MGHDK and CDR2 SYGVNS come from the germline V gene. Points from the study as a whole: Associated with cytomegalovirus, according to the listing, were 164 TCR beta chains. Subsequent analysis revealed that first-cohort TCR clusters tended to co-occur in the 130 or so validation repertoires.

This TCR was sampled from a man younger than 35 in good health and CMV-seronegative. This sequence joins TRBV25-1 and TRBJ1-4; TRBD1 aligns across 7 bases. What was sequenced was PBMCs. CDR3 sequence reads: CASSEYRQGGEKLFF. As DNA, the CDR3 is TGTGCCAGCAGTGAATATAGACAGGGTGGGGAAAAACTGTTTTTT.